This T cell receptor beta chain came from a study of sequential checkpoint blockade in melanoma. With respect to this clone: Other DNA sequences in the same sample also yield this CDR3.

This table comes from immunoSEQ multiplex PCR, and its TCRdb copy is limited to in-frame clones, with some not included. The sample has some 4,500 clones; 55% are singletons. Germline CDR1 SGHTA, CDR2 FQGTGA. CDR3 size: 15 residues. Trimming removed 5 bases from V and 7 bases from J; junction bases left unmatched: 5. Treatment given: randomized to nivolumab then ipilimumab (arm A) or the reverse (arm B). Live CD3+CD8+ CD19− CD56− cells were sorted from PBMCs. This receptor was taken from a human donor with melanoma. This specimen consisted of CD8+ T cells sorted from blood (inferred from file names), obtained from a patient given nivolumab and ipilimumab in sequence. V usage is TRBV7-3 and J usage is TRBJ2-1; 13 bases map to TRBD2. In DNA form, the CDR3 reads TGTGCCAGCAGCCTACTAGCGGGAGGGTTAAATGAGCAGTTCTTC. It is translated as CASSLLAGGLNEQFF.